Below, 24 T cell receptor beta chains from the same sample are listed, as sequenced in a study of cytomegalovirus exposure and HLA in healthy donors. PCR primers comprised 60 Vbeta and 13 Jbeta primers. Using immunoSEQ multiplex PCR, the repertoire was profiled, and TCRdb retains in-frame clones only, with some absent. Altogether about 130,000 clones are present, roughly 80% being singletons, with the ten largest covering approximately 3.8%. Sequenced: PBMCs. The receptors shown here come from a woman aged 40 to 55 in good health and CMV-seropositive.

The chain uses TRBV7-2 and TRBJ2-7; 9 bases fit TRBD1. The CDR3 covers 15 residues. Germline values: CDR1 SGHTA, CDR2 FQGNSA. After removal of 7 bases from V and 4 bases from J, the junction contained 11 bases not matched to a gene. CDR3 DNA: TGTGCCAGCACCAAACACACAGGGGGCTTGTACGAGCAGTACTTC. It translates to CASTKHTGGLYEQYF.

The gene calls are TRBV19 and TRBJ2-1, with 11 bases fitting TRBD2. Trimming cost V 3 bases and J 4 bases; bases outside gene matches: 5. Germline assignment: CDR1 LNHDA and CDR2 SQIVND (reference sequence). The CDR3 consists of 16 residues. Here the CDR3 DNA reads TGTGCCAGTAGTATTAGTCCTAGCGGGAGGTACAATGAGCAGTTCTTC. Amino acids: CASSISPSGRYNEQFF.

The CDR3, as DNA: TGTGCCAGCAGCCCGCCTCTCCGGTGGGAGAAGACCAAAAACATTCAGTACTTC. Translating it yields CASSPPLRWEKTKNIQYF. This chain links TRBV11-2 with TRBJ2-4, with D possibly matching TRBD2 (5 bases). V was trimmed by 5 bases and J by 2 bases, leaving 22 bases between them. The CDR3 has 18 residues. CDR1 and CDR2 (germline): SGHAT, FQNNGV.

As regards this clone: The same CDR3 also results from other DNA sequences found in this sample. The V call is TRBV28, the J call TRBJ1-5; D is uncertain. Germline lookup yields CDR1 MDHEN and CDR2 SYDVKM. This CDR3 is built from 12 residues. The V gene lost 5 bases and the J gene lost 7 bases, with 9 bases spanning the gap. As DNA, the CDR3 is TGTGCCAGCAGTCCGCCGGTCCAGCCCCAGCATTTT. Residues: CASSPPVQPQHF.

The DNA of the CDR3 is TGTGCCAGCAGTCGGGTTTACAATGAGCAGTTCTTC. The encoded protein is CASSRVYNEQFF. The rearrangement uses TRBV5-8 and TRBJ2-1, with unresolved D. Germline CDR1 and CDR2: SGHTS and YDEGEE. V lost 5 bases, J lost 4 bases, and 7 bases lay in between. The CDR3 covers 12 residues. The whole variable domain, remainder taken from reference TRBV5-8 and TRBJ2-1, is EAGVTQSPTHLIKTRGQQATLRCSPISGHTSVYWYQQALGLGLQFLLWYDEGEERNRGNFPPRFSGRQFPNYSSELNVNALELEDSALYLCASSRVYNEQFFGPGTRLTVL.

The chain employs TRBV2 and TRBJ2-7; the D is unclear. Trimming stripped 2 bases from V and 5 bases from J, with 10 bases between. Germline CDR1 is SNHLY and CDR2 is FYNNEI. The CDR3 is 13 amino acids. CDR3 region: CASSEQLFNEQYF. DNA for the CDR3: TGTGCCAGCAGTGAACAACTATTTAACGAGCAGTACTTC.

The rearrangement joins TRBV6-6 to TRBJ2-7; tentative D call: TRBD2 (5 bases). The CDR3 is 13 residues long. V lost 5 bases, J lost 3 bases, and 11 bases lay in between. CDR1 and CDR2 from the germline V gene are MNHNY and SVGAGI (reference sequence). CDR3 in DNA: TGTGCCAGCAGTCGGGGAACCGGCTACGAGCAGTACTTC. Its protein is CASSRGTGYEQYF.

The chain recombines TRBV10-3 with TRBJ2-3; D may be TRBD2 (7 bases). Germline assignment: CDR1 ENHRY and CDR2 SYGVKD. The length of the CDR3 is 17 residues. V dropped 8 bases and J dropped 2 bases, with 23 bases sitting between them. In DNA form, the CDR3 reads TGTGCCATCGGGGGGGGCCCGGGACACACTTCCACAGATACGCAGTATTTT. Its protein product is CAIGGGPGHTSTDTQYF.

The J gene is TRBJ2-7, the V gene TRBV6-5; 8 bases line up with TRBD1. CDR3 length equals 14 residues. Germline V gene lookup returns CDR1 MNHEY and CDR2 SVGAGI. V was clipped by 6 bases and J by 3 bases; unmatched bases: 7. The DNA for the CDR3 is TGTGCCAGCAGGTCTGGACAGGGCCTCTACGAGCAGTACTTC. Translating gives CASRSGQGLYEQYF.

The rearrangement joins TRBV7-6 to TRBJ2-2; D remains ambiguous. The CDR3 extends over 15 amino acids. Germline values: CDR1 SGHVS, CDR2 FNYEAQ. V gave up 4 bases and J gave up 6 bases, with 15 bases separating them. CDR3 amino acids: CASSSQVYQSGELFF. The CDR3 DNA follows: TGTGCCAGCAGCTCCCAGGTCTATCAGTCCGGGGAGCTGTTTTTT.

The chain employs TRBV30 and TRBJ1-2; D may be TRBD1 (6 bases). This CDR3 spans 12 amino acids. Deletions cut 6 bases from V and 8 bases from J, with 16 bases between. CDR1 and CDR2 from the germline V gene are GTSNPN and SVGIG (reference sequence). The CDR3: CACHQGGLGYTF. DNA for the CDR3: TGTGCCTGTCACCAAGGGGGTTTGGGCTACACCTTC.

The gene calls are TRBV27 and TRBJ1-1, with 8 bases lining up with TRBD1. The CDR3 runs 16 residues. The V and J ends lost 0 bases and 0 bases, in that order; junction bases with no gene match: 3. Germline V CDR1 and CDR2: MNHEY, SMNVEV (reference sequence). CDR3 residues: CASSLSGQGMNTEAFF. The CDR3 bases are TGTGCCAGCAGTTTATCCGGACAGGGCATGAACACTGAAGCTTTCTTT.

The chain recombines TRBV18 with TRBJ2-1; 10 bases line up with TRBD2. CDR1 is KGHSH, CDR2 LQKENI, per germline. V was clipped by 6 bases and J by 2 bases; unmatched bases: 7. The CDR3 runs to 16 residues. CDR3 in DNA: TGTGCCAGCTCGCCCCTAGCGGGAGCACCCTACAATGAGCAGTTCTTC. Translation gives CASSPLAGAPYNEQFF.

This chain uses TRBV5-4 with TRBJ2-7, with 14 positions matching TRBD2. Unmatched junction bases numbered 7, after V lost 5 bases and J lost 3 bases. The CDR3 consists of 16 residues. Germline CDR1 and CDR2: SGHNT and YYREEE (reference sequence). CDR3: CASSSRLAGGFYEQYF. The CDR3 nucleotides are TGTGCCAGCAGTTCTCGACTAGCGGGAGGGTTCTACGAGCAGTACTTC. Using reference TRBV5-4 and TRBJ2-7 for the parts outside the CDR3, the full variable domain is ETGVTQSPTHLIKTRGQQVTLRCSSQSGHNTVSWYQQALGQGPQFIFQYYREEENGRGNFPPRFSGLQFPNYSSELNVNALELDDSALYLCASSSRLAGGFYEQYFGPGTRLTVT.

The gene calls are TRBV30 and TRBJ1-2; the match to TRBD1 covers 7 bases. The germline V gene has CDR1 GTSNPN and CDR2 SVGIG (reference sequence). J was trimmed by 0 bases and V by 5 bases; bases with no gene match: 6. CDR3 length: 14 residues. Here the CDR3 DNA reads TGTGCCTGGGGTGGGACAGTCCCTAACTATGGCTACACCTTC. As protein: CAWGGTVPNYGYTF.

The DNA of the CDR3 is TGTGCCAGCAGCTTGGTGGGACAGGGTGAGCAGCCCCAGCATTTT. Protein product: CASSLVGQGEQPQHF. The J gene is TRBJ1-5, the V gene TRBV5-8; 9 bases align to TRBD1. V dropped 0 bases and J dropped 7; count of bases not matched to a gene: 5. This CDR3 has 15 residues. Germline assignment: CDR1 SGHTS and CDR2 YDEGEE. Full variable domain (missing parts from reference TRBV5-8 and TRBJ1-5): EAGVTQSPTHLIKTRGQQATLRCSPISGHTSVYWYQQALGLGLQFLLWYDEGEERNRGNFPPRFSGRQFPNYSSELNVNALELEDSALYLCASSLVGQGEQPQHFGDGTRLSIL.

This clone was seen just once. DNA for the CDR3: TGTGCCAGCAGCCAGGGACTAGCAGTATACAATGAGCAGTTCTTC. The encoded protein is CASSQGLAVYNEQFF. V and J are TRBV7-3 and TRBJ2-1; 9 bases fit TRBD2. V dropped 5 bases and J dropped 4; count of bases not matched to a gene: 6. This CDR3 has 15 residues. CDR1 and CDR2 from the germline V gene are SGHTA and FQGTGA.

This chain uses TRBV27 with TRBJ2-2; D unresolved. The germline V and J ends were trimmed by 4 bases and 6 bases, with 15 bases remaining between them. The germline gives CDR1 MNHEY, CDR2 SMNVEV (reference sequence). The CDR3 has 15 amino acids. CDR3 sequence (DNA): TGTGCCAGCAGTTCCCCCCGGGTCTCCTCCGGGGAGCTGTTTTTT. It specifies CASSSPRVSSGELFF.

The chain is built from TRBV4-2 and TRBJ2-1; 9 bases map to TRBD2. The germline gives CDR1 LGHNA, CDR2 YNFKEQ. This CDR3 spans 17 amino acids. V trimming: 0 bases; J trimming: 3 bases; junction bases outside the gene matches: 6. Here the CDR3 reads CASSQDSAGGVYNEQFF. In nucleotides, the CDR3 is TGTGCCAGCAGCCAAGATTCCGCGGGAGGGGTCTACAATGAGCAGTTCTTC.

The chain joins TRBV18 to TRBJ1-1; maybe TRBD1 (6 bases). The length of the CDR3 is 14 residues. CDR1 and CDR2 (germline): KGHSH, LQKENI. The V gene lost 5 bases and the J gene lost 1 base, with 11 bases spanning the gap. This CDR3 is CASSAQDRNTEAFF. CDR3 coding DNA: TGTGCCAGCTCAGCCCAGGACAGGAACACTGAAGCTTTCTTT.

This rearrangement joins TRBV30 to TRBJ2-7, with D perhaps matching TRBD1 (5 bases). Germline CDR1 reads GTSNPN; CDR2 reads SVGIG (reference sequence). The CDR3 runs to 12 residues. V lost 0 bases, J lost 6 bases, and 9 bases lay in between. CDR3 residues: CAWSVQDTEQYF. The CDR3 bases are TGTGCCTGGAGTGTACAGGATACCGAGCAGTACTTC.

The CDR3 DNA reads TGTGCCAGCAGCTTTTCGGGAGCTCTGGAGACCCAGTACTTC. The encoded protein is CASSFSGALETQYF. This chain connects TRBV7-9 to TRBJ2-5; a possible D gene is TRBD2 (6 bases). V lost 3 bases and J 5 bases, leaving 13 bases between the germline ends. The length of the CDR3 is 14 residues. Germline V gene data show CDR1 as SEHNR and CDR2 as FQNEAQ (reference sequence).

V usage is TRBV6-6 and J usage is TRBJ2-1; 7 nucleotides match TRBD2. This CDR3 region has 14 residues. Losses at the gene ends were 8 bases for V and 4 bases for J; bases not matched to a gene: 8. Germline-derived CDR1 and CDR2 are MNHNY and SVGAGI (reference sequence). The CDR3 loop reads CASCAGVRYNEQFF. The CDR3, as DNA: TGTGCCAGCTGTGCGGGAGTTCGGTACAATGAGCAGTTCTTC.

V is TRBV2 and J is TRBJ1-1; D is ambiguous. Germline CDR1 SNHLY, CDR2 FYNNEI. The CDR3 is 11 amino acids. V was clipped by 7 bases and J by 7 bases, with 10 bases between them. The CDR3 DNA sequence: TGTGCCAGCAAGTGGAGCAATGAAGCTTTCTTT. Translation gives CASKWSNEAFF.